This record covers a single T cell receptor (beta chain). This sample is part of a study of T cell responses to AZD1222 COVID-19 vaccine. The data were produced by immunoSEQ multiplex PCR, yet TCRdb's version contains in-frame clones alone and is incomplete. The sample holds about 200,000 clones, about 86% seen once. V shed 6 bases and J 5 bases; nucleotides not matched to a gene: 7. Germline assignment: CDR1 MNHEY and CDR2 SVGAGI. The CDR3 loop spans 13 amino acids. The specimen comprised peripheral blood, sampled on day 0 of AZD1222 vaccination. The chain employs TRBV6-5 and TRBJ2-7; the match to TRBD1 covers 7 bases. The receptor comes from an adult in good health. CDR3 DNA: TGTGCCAGCAGGAAGGGACAGCTAAACGAGCAGTACTTC. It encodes CASRKGQLNEQYF.